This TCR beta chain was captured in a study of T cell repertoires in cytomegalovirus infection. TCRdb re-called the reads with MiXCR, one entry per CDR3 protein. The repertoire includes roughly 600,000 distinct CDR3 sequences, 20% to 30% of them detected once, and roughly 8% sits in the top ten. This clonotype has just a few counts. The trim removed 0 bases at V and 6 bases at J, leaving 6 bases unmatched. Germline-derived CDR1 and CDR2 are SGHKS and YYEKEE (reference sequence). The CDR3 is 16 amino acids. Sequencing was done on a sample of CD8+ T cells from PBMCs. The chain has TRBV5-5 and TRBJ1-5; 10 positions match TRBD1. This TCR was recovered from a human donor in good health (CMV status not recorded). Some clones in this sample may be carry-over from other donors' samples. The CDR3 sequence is CASSLEPGQGVQPQHF. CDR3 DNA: TGTGCCAGCAGCTTGGAACCCGGACAGGGGGTTCAGCCCCAGCATTTT.